The 15 T cell receptor beta chains below all came from one sample that was sequenced in a study of blood T cell repertoires in COVID-19. Some clones are missing from TCRdb's copy, which holds only in-frame ones; the method was immunoSEQ multiplex PCR. The sample includes more than 100,000 clones, around 79% of them seen just once. The specimen sequenced was peripheral blood. Source of these receptors: a man between 65 and 85 years old with acute or convalescent COVID-19.

This chain uses TRBV4-2 with TRBJ2-1, with 13 bases that match TRBD2. Germline lookup yields CDR1 LGHNA and CDR2 YNFKEQ. The CDR3 covers 16 residues. Unmatched junction bases numbered 8, after V lost 4 bases and J lost 8 bases. DNA of the CDR3: TGTGCCAGCAGCCGCTCCGGGACTAGCGGGGAAGATGAGCAGTTCTTC. This codes for CASSRSGTSGEDEQFF.

The chain recombines TRBV9 with TRBJ2-1; D perhaps matches TRBD2 (5 bases). The CDR3 totals 15 residues. CDR1 SGDLS and CDR2 YYNGEE come from the germline V gene. V was pared by 2 bases and J by 5 bases, with 14 bases between. In DNA, the CDR3 is TGTGCCAGCAGCGTTGGACTTTCCCCCCACAATGAGCAGTTCTTC. Protein product: CASSVGLSPHNEQFF.

This clone appeared a few times. The chain carries TRBV14 and TRBJ2-5, with 7 bases identical to TRBD2. The CDR3 sequence is 16 residues long. Germline V CDR1 and CDR2: SGHDN, FVKESK. Germline trimming cut 4 bases from V and 1 base from J; bases unmatched to any gene: 9. The CDR3 is CASSRRVRGSQETQYF. The CDR3 DNA reads as TGTGCCAGCAGCCGCCGGGTGCGGGGGAGCCAAGAGACCCAGTACTTC.

The chain carries TRBV24-1 and TRBJ2-7, with D maybe TRBD2 (6 bases). Trimming shortened V by 3 bases and J by 3 bases, and 11 bases separated the two germline ends. The CDR3 consists of 14 residues. Germline assignment: CDR1 KGHDR and CDR2 SFDVKD. The CDR3 is CATSDPGVNYEQYF. CDR3 sequence (DNA): TGTGCCACCAGTGATCCGGGAGTCAACTACGAGCAGTACTTC.

Remarks on this clone: Compared with germline, one end of the junction differs, possibly owing to a read error. The V call is TRBV19, the J call TRBJ1-5; D uncertain. Per germline, CDR1 LNHDA and CDR2 SQIVND (reference sequence). This CDR3 spans 15 amino acids. The chain's CDR3 is CASSLDGYSNQPQHF. The CDR3 region has the DNA TGTGCCAGTAGTCTAGACGGTTATAGCAATCAGCCCCAGCATTTT. Full variable domain (rest looked up from reference TRBV19 and TRBJ1-5): DGGITQSPKYLFRKEGQNVTLSCEQNLNHDAMYWYRQDPGQGLRLIYYSQIVNDFQKGDIAEGYSVSREKKESFPLTVTSAQKNPTAFYLCASSLDGYSNQPQHFGDGTRLSIL.

The chain couples TRBV4-2 to TRBJ2-3, with 8 bases identical to TRBD2. CDR3 length: 14 residues. The V and J ends lost 3 bases and 6 bases, in that order; junction bases with no gene match: 5. Germline V lookup: CDR1 LGHNA, CDR2 YNFKEQ. Written as DNA, the CDR3 is TGTGCCAGCAGCCAGGCGGGGGGCGGGGATACGCAGTATTTT. Protein: CASSQAGGGDTQYF.

The chain recombines TRBV19 with TRBJ1-1; 9 bases are shared with TRBD1. The CDR3 is made up of 14 amino acids. CDR1 and CDR2 from the germline V gene are LNHDA and SQIVND (reference sequence). V dropped 5 bases and J dropped 8; count of bases not matched to a gene: 9. The CDR3 nucleotides read TGTGCCAGTAGTCCGACCTGGACAGGGGAAGAAGCTTTCTTT. Protein product: CASSPTWTGEEAFF.

The V call is TRBV19, the J call TRBJ2-7; 7 positions agree with TRBD2. V trimming: 5 bases; J trimming: 0 bases; junction bases outside the gene matches: 7. This CDR3 comprises 15 residues. The germline gives CDR1 LNHDA, CDR2 SQIVND (reference sequence). The CDR3, as DNA: TGTGCCAGTAGTCTCCAAGGCGGGGGCTCCTACGAGCAGTACTTC. Protein product: CASSLQGGGSYEQYF.

This rearrangement joins TRBV9 to TRBJ2-3; 11 bases match TRBD1. Per the germline V gene, CDR1 is SGDLS and CDR2 is YYNGEE. The CDR3 spans 16 residues. After removal of 3 bases from V and 2 bases from J, the junction contained 5 bases not matched to a gene. In DNA, the CDR3 is TGTGCCAGCAGCGCTCGGGACAGGGGGGACACAGATACGCAGTATTTT. Residues: CASSARDRGDTDTQYF.

This clone was counted a few times. V and J are TRBV7-9 and TRBJ2-1, with D hard to call. The CDR3 is made up of 11 amino acids. The V gene lost 5 bases and the J gene lost 13 bases, with 12 bases spanning the gap. Germline lookup yields CDR1 SEHNR and CDR2 FQNEAQ (reference sequence). The CDR3 DNA reads TGTGCCAGCAGCCCCGCCGGGTACCAGTTCTTC. This sequence encodes CASSPAGYQFF.

In its sample, this clone was seen once. The chain recombines TRBV2 with TRBJ1-6; the D gene is possibly TRBD1 (6 bases). Germline loops: CDR1 SNHLY, CDR2 FYNNEI. Trimming removed 6 bases from V and 8 bases from J, with 11 bases in between. This CDR3 spans 13 amino acids. The chain's CDR3 is CASRETGYSPLHF. In DNA, the CDR3 is TGTGCCAGCAGAGAGACAGGCTATTCACCCCTCCACTTT.

V and J are TRBV7-3 and TRBJ1-2, with D possibly TRBD1 on 5 matching bases. Germline V lookup: CDR1 SGHTA, CDR2 FQGTGA. The CDR3 has 17 residues. The V end was cut by 2 bases, the J end by 3 bases, with 19 bases between. CDR3 amino acids: CASSLGLDFRGDYGYTF. CDR3 DNA: TGTGCCAGCAGCTTAGGATTAGATTTTAGGGGTGACTATGGCTACACCTTC.

The genes are TRBV3-1 (or the pseudogene TRBV3-2) and TRBJ1-1; 8 bases are a match to TRBD1. This CDR3 region has 15 residues. The ends lost 4 bases at V and 4 bases at J; junction bases unmatched: 8. Germline V CDR1 and CDR2: LGHDT, YNNKEL (reference sequence). In DNA, the CDR3 is TGTGCCAGCAGCCGACCAGGGGGCGCCGGCACTGAAGCTTTCTTT. It encodes CASSRPGGAGTEAFF.

The J gene is TRBJ1-1, the V gene TRBV4-2; D is possibly TRBD1 (6 bases). Germline CDR1 is LGHNA and CDR2 is YNFKEQ. The CDR3 sequence is 14 residues long. Trimming took off 1 base at V and 3 bases at J, with 9 bases between the two ends. CDR3 in amino acids: CASSQGDRHTEAFF. In DNA form, the CDR3 reads TGTGCCAGCAGCCAAGGCGACAGGCACACTGAAGCTTTCTTT.

The V call is TRBV10-3, the J call TRBJ1-2; unclear D gene. The germline V gene encodes CDR1 ENHRY and CDR2 SYGVKD. There are 14 residues in the CDR3. V shed 4 bases and J shed 6 bases, with 15 bases lying between them. CDR3 nucleotides: TGTGCCATCAGTGTATCGCACTTCGAAAATGGCTACACCTTC. Encoded protein: CAISVSHFENGYTF.